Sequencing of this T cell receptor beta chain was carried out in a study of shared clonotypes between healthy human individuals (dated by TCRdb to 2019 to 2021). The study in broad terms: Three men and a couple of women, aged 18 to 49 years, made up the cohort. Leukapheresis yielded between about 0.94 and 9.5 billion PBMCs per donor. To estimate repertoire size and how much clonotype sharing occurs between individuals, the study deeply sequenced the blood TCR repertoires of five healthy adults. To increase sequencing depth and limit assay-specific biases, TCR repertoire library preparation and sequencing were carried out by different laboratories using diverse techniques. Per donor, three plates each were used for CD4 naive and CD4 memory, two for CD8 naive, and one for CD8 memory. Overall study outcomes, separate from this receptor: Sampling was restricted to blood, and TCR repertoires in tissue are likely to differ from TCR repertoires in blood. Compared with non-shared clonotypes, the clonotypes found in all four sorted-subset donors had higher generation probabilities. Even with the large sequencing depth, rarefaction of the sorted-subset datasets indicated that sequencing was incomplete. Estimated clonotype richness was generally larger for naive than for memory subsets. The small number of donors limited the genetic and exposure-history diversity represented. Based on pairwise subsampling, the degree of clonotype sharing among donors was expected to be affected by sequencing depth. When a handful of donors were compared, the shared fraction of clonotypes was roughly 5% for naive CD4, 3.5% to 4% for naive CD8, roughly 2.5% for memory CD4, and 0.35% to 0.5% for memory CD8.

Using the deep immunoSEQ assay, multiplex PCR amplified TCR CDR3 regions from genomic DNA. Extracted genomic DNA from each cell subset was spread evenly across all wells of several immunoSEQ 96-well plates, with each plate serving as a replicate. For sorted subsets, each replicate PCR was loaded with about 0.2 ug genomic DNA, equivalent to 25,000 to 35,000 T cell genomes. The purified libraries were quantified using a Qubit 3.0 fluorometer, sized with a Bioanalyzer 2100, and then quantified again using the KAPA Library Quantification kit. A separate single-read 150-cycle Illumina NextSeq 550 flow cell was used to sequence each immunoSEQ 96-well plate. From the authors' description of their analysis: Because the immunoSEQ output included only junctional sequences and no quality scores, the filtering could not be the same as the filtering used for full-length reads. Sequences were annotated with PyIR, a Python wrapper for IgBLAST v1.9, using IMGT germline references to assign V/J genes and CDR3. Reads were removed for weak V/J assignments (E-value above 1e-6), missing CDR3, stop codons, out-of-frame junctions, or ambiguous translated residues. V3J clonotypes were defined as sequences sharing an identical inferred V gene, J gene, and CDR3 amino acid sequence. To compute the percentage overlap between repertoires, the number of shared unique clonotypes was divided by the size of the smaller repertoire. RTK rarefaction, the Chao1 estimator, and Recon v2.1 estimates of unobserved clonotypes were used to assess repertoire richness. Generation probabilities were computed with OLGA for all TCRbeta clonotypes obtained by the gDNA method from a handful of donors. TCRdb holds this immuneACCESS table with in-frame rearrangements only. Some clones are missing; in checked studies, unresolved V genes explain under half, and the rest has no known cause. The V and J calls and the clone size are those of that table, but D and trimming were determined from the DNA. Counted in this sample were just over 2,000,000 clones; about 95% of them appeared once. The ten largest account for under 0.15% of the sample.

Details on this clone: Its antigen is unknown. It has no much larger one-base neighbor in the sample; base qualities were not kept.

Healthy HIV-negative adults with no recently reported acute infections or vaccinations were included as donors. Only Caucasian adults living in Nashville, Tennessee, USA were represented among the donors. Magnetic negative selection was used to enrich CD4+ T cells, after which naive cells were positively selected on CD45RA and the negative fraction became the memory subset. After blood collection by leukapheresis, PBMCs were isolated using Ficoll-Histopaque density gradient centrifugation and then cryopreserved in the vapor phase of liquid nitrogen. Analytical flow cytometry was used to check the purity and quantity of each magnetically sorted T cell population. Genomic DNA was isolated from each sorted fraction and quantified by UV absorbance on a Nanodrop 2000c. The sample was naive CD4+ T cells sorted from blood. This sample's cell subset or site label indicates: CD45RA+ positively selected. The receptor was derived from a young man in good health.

This receptor carries the CDR3 CATSRDFAGRGGYTF. In nucleotide form, the sequence is TGTGCCACCAGCAGAGATTTCGCCGGGCGGGGCGGCTACACCTTC. The chain is made from TRBV15 and TRBJ1-2; TRBD1 is possibly the D segment (5 matching bases). The cysteine opens and the phenylalanine closes a CDR3 of 15 amino acids. Only CDR3 DNA is held: 45 bases, read in frame from base 1. The V and J ends are trimmed by 0 bases and 8 bases, leaving 16 bases between them. For CDR1 and CDR2, the germline V gene (reference sequence) lists LNHNV and YYDKDF.